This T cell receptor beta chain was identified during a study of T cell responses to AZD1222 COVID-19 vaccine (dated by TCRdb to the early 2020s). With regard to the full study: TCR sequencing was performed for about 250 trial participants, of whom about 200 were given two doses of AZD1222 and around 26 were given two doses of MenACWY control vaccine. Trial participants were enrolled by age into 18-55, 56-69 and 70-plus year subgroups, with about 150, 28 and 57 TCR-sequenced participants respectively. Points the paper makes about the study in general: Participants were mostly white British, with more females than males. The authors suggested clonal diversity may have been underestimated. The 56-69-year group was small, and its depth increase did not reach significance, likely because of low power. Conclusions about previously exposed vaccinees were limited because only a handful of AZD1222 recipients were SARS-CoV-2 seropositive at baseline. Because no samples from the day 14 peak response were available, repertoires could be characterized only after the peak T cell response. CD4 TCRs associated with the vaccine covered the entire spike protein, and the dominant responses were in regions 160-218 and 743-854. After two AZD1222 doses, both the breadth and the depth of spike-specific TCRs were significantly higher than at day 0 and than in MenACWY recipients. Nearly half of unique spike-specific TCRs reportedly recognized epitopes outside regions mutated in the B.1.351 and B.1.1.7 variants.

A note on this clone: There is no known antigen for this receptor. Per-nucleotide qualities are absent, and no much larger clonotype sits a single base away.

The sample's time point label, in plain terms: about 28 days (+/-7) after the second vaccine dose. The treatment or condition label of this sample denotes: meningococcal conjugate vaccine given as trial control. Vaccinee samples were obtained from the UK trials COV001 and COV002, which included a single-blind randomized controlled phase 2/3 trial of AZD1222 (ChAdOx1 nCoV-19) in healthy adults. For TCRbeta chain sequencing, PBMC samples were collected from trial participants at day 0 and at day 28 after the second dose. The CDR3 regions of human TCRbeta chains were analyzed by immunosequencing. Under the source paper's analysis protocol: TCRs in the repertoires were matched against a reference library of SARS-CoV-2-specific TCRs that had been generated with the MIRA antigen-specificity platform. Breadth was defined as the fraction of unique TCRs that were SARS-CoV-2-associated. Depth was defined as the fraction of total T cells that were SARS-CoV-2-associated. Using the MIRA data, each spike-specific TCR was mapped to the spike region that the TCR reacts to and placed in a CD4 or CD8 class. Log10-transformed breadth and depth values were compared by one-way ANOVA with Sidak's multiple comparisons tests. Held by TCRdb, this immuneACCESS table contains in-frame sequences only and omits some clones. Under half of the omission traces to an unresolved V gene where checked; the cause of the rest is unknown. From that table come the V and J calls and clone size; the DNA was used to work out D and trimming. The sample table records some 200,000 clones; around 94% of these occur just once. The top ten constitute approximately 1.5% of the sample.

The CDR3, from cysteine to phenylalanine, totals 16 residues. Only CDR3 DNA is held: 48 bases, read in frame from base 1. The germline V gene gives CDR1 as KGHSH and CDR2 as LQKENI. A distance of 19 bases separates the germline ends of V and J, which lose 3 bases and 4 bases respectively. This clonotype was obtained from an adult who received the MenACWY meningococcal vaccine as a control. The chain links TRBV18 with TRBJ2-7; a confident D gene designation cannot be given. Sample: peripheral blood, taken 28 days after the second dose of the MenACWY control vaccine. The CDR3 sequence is CASSPSGATLGYEQYF. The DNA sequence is TGTGCCAGCTCACCCTCCGGCGCGACATTAGGGTACGAGCAGTACTTC.